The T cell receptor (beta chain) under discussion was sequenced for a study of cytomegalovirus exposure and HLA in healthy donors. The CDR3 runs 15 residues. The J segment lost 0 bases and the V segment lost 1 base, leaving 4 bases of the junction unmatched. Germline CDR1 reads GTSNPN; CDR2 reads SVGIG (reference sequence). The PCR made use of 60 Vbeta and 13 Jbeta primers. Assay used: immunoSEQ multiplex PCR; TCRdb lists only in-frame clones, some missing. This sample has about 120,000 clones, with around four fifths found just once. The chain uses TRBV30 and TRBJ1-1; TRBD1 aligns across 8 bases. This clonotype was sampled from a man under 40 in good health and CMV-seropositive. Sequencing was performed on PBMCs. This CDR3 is CAWSGPGGMNTEAFF. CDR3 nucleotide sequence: TGTGCCTGGAGTGGTCCAGGGGGCATGAACACTGAAGCTTTCTTT.